The text below deals with one T cell receptor (beta chain). The antigen remains unidentified. The source of the sample is a study of Ad26.COV2.S vaccination and SARS-CoV-2 variants. Study-level information: Dosing was one shot or two shots 56 days apart. Findings of the study overall: People who got the vaccine had more spike-specific TCR breadth than people who got placebo.

Repertoires were generated with immunoSEQ multiplex PCR, while TCRdb's copy carries only in-frame clones and drops some. This table has 300,000 to 400,000 clones, around 83% appearing once. The CDR3 has 16 residues. Trimming stripped 3 bases from V and 5 bases from J, with 19 bases between. From germline, CDR1 is SGHAT and CDR2 FQNNGV. Stated treatment: approximately 18 received Ad26.COV2.S at low or high dose, single or two shots; several received placebo; per-sample allocation not given. Specimens were obtained on day 63 following the first vaccine or placebo injection. Its platform was an Ad26 vector, and its expressed antigen was Wuhan-strain SARS-CoV-2 spike.

Specimen: peripheral blood, collected in a trial of Ad26.COV2.S vaccine versus placebo. The source of this sequence is a person aged 18-60 years who received the Ad26.COV2.S COVID-19 vaccine or a placebo. The chain combines TRBV11-2 with TRBJ2-5; TRBD2 might be the D (6 bases). As DNA, the CDR3 is TGTGCCAGCAGCTTGGGACGGGGTGGGAGGTTGGAGACCCAGTACTTC. Its translation: CASSLGRGGRLETQYF.